This entry concerns a single T cell receptor (beta chain). The data are from a study of PD-L1 blockade in urothelial cancer. Study-wide background: A median of roughly 150,000 T cells was found in the blood samples.

Clones were read by immunoSEQ multiplex PCR, and TCRdb kept only the in-frame ones, dropping some. The sample consists of about 82,000 clones, approximately 90% of them appearing once. The CDR3 length is 12 residues. V lost 5 bases to trimming and J lost 6 bases, with 12 bases between them. CDR1 and CDR2 (germline): SGHDT, YYEEEE. The sequencing used PBMCs, collected around atezolizumab (anti-PD-L1) treatment. V and J are TRBV5-6 and TRBJ2-7, with D uncertain. The receptor was derived from a man in his 60s with urothelial cancer. The CDR3 DNA reads TGTGCCAGCAGTTTTCACGGTGGCGAGCAGTACTTC. Translated: CASSFHGGEQYF.